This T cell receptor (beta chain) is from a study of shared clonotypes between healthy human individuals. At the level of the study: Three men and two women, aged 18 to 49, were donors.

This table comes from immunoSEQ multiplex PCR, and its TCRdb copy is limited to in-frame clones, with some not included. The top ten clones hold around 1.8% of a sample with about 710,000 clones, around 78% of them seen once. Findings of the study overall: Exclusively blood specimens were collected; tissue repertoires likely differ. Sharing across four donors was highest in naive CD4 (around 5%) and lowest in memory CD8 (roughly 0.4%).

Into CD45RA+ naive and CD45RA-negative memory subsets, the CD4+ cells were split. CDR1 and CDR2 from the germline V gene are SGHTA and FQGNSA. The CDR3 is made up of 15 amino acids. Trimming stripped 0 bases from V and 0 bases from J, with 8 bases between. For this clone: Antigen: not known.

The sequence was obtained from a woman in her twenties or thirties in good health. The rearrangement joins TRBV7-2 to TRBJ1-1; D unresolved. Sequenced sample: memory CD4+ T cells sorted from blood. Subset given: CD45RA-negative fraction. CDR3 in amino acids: CASSLAWALNTEAFF. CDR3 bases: TGTGCCAGCAGCTTAGCGTGGGCCTTGAACACTGAAGCTTTCTTT.